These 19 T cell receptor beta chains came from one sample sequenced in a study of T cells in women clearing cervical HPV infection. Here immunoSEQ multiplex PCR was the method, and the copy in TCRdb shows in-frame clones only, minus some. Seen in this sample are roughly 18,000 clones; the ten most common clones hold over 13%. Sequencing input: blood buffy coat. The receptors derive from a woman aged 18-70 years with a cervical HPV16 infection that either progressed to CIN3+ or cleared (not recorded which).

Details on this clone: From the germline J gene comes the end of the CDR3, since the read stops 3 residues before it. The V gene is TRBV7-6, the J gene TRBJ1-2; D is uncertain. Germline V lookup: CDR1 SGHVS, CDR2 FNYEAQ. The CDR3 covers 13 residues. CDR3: CASSLASDYDYTF. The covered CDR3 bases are TGTGCCAGCAGCTTAGCATCGGACTACGAC.

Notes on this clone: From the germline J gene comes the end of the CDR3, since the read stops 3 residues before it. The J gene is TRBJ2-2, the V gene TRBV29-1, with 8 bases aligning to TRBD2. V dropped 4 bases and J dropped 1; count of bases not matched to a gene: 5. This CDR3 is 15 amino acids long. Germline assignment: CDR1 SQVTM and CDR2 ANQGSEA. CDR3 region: CSVAGGAQNTGELFF. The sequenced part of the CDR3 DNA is TGCAGCGTTGCGGGGGGGGCGCAGAACACCGGGGAG.

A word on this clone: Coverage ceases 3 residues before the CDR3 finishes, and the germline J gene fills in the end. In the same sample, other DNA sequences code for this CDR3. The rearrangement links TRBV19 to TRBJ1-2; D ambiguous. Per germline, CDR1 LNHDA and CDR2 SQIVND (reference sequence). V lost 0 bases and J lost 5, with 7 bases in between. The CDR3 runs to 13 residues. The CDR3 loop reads CASSIDREYGYTF. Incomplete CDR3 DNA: TGTGCCAGTAGTATAGACAGAGAATATGGC.

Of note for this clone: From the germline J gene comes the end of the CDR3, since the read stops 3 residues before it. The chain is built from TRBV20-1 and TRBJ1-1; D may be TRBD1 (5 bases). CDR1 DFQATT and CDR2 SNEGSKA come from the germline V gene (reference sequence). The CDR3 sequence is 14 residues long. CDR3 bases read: TGCAGTGCTAGCGTGCTCTTGGTTCCCGGGGGG. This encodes CSASVLLVPGG. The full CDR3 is CSASVLLVPGGAFF.

Incomplete CDR3 DNA: TGTGCCAGCTCACCAAGTGGGGACTTGAACTATGGT. Protein: CASSPSGDLNYG. Given in full, the CDR3 is CASSPSGDLNYGQYF. The chain links TRBV18 to TRBJ2-4; maybe TRBD2 (6 bases). With the read ending 3 residues before the CDR3 end, the germline J gene is used to fill in that end. Germline V lookup: CDR1 KGHSH, CDR2 LQKENI. This CDR3 comprises 15 residues.

CDR3 DNA, as far as it was read: TGCGCCAGCAGCCGGGACCGGGGGGCTAAAACCGGGGAG. It translates to CASSRDRGAKTGE. The full-length CDR3 reads as CASSRDRGAKTGELFF. The chain has TRBV5-1 and TRBJ2-2, with a possible D match to TRBD2 (7 bases). The CDR3 extends 3 residues past the end of the read, so its final part is completed from the germline J gene. From germline, CDR1 is SGHRS and CDR2 YFSETQ. This CDR3 is 16 amino acids long. Trimming left V 4 bases short and J 5 bases short, with 18 bases between.

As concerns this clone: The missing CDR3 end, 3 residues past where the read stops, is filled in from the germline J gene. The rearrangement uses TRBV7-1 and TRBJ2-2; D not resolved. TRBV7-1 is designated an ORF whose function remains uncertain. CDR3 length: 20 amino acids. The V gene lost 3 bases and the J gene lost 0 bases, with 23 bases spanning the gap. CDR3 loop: CASSSYSQTTRKANTGELFF. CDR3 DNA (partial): TGTGCCAGCAGCTCCTATTCCCAAACGACCAGGAAAGCGAACACCGGGGAG.

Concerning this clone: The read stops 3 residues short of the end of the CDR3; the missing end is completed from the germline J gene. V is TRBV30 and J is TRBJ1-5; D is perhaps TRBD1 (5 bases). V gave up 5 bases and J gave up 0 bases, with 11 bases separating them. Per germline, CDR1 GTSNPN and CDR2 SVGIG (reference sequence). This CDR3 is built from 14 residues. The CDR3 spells CAWAPTVSNQPQHF. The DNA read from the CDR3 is TGTGCCTGGGCTCCGACAGTTAGCAATCAGCCC.

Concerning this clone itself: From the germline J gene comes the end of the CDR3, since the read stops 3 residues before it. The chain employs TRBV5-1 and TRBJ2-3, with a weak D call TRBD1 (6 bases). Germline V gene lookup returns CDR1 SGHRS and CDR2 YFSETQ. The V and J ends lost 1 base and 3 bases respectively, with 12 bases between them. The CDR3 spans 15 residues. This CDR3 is CASSLSSGVTDTQYF. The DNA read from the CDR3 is TGCGCCAGCAGCTTGTCCTCAGGGGTGACAGATACG.

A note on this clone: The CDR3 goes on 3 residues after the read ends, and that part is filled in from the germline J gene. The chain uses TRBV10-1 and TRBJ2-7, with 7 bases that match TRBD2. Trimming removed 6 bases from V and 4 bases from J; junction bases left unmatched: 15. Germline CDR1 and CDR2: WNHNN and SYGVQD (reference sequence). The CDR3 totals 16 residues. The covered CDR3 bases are TGCGCCAGCAGAGGGGACCAGGTGCGGGGGTTATACGAG. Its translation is CASRGDQVRGLYE. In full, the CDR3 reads CASRGDQVRGLYEQYF.

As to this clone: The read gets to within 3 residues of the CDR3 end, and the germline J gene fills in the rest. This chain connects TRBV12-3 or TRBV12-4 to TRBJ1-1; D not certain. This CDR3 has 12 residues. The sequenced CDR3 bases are TGTGCCAGCAGTCTAGGTTACGGGGAA. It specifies CASSLGYGE. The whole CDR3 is CASSLGYGEAFF.

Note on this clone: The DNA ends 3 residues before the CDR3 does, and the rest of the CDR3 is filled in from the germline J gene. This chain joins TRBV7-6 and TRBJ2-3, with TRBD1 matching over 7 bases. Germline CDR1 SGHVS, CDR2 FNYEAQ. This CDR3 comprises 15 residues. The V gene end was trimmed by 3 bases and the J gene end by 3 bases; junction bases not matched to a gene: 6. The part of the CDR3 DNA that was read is TGTGCCAGCAGCTTGGGACAGTGGAGGACAGATACG. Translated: CASSLGQWRTDT. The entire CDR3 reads CASSLGQWRTDTQYF.

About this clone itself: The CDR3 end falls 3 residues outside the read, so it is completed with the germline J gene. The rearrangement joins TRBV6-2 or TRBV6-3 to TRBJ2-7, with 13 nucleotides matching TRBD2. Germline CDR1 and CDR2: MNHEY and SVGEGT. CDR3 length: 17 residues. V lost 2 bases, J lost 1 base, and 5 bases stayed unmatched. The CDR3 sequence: CASSYGGTSGISYEQYF. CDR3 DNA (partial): TGTGCCAGCAGTTACGGGGGGACTAGCGGGATTTCCTACGAG.

The DNA read from the CDR3 is TGCGCCAGCAGGGCCACAGGGTCTTGGGAC. Translation: CASRATGSWD. The whole CDR3 protein is CASRATGSWDYTF. The V gene is TRBV23-1, the J gene TRBJ1-2; tentatively, D is TRBD1 (6 bases). The DNA ends 3 residues before the CDR3 does, and the rest of the CDR3 is filled in from the germline J gene. TRBV23-1 is sorted into the ORF group, with uncertain function. The CDR3 is made up of 13 amino acids.

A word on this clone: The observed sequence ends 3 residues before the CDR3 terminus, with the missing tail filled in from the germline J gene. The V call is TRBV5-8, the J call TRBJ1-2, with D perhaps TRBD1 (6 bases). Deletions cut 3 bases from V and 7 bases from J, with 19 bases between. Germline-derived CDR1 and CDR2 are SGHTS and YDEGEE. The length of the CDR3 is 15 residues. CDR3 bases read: TGTGCCAGCAGCTACAAAACAGGGAGTACGCTTGGC. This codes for CASSYKTGSTLG. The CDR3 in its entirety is CASSYKTGSTLGYTF.

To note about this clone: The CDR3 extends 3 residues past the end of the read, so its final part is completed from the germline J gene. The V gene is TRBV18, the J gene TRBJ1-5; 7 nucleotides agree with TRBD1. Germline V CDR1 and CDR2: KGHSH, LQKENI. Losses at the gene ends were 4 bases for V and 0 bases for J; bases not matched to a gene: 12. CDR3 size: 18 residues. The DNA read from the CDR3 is TGTGCCAGCTCACGGGAAACTTCAGGGGGAAATAGCAATCAGCCC. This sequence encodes CASSRETSGGNSNQP. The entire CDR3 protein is CASSRETSGGNSNQPQHF. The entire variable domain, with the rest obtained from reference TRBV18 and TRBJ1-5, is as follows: NAGVMQNPRHLVRRRGQEARLRCSPMKGHSHVYWYRQLPEEGLKFMVYLQKENIIDESGMPKERFSAEFPKEGPSILRIQQVVRGDSAAYFCASSRETSGGNSNQPQHFGDGTRLSIL.

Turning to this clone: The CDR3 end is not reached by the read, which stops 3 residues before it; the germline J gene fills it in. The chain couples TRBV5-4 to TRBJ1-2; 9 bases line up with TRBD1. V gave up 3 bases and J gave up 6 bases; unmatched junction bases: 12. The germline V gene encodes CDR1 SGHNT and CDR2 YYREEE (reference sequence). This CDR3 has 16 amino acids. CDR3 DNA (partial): TGTGCCAGCAGCTCCCGGAGGGACAGGGTCGACGATGGC. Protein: CASSSRRDRVDDG. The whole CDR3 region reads CASSSRRDRVDDGYTF.

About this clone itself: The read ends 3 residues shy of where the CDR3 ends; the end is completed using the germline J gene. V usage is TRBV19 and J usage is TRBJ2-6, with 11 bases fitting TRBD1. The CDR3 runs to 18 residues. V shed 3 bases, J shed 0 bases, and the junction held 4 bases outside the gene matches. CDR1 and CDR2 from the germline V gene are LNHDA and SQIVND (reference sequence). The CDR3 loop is CASSIPGQGVSGANVLTF. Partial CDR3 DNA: TGTGCCAGTAGTATCCCGGGACAGGGGGTCTCTGGGGCCAACGTC.

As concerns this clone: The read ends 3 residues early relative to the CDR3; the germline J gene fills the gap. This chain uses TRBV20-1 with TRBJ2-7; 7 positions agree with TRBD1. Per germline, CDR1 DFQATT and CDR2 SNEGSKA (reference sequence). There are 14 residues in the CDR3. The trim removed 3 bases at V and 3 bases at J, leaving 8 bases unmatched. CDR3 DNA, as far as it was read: TGCAGTGCTAGCTTCTCAGGGGGTGGCTACGAG. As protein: CSASFSGGGYE. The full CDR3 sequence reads CSASFSGGGYEQYF.